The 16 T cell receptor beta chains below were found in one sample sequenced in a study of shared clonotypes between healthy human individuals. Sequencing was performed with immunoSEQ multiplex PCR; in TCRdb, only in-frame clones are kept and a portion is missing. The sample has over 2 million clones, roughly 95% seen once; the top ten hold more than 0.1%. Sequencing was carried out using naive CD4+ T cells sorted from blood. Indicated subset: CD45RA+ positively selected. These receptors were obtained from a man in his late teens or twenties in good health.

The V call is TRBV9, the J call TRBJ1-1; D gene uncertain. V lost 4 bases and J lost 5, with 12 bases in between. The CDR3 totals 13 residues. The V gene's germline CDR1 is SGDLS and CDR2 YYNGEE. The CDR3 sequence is CASSPAGGTEAFF. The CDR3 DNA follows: TGTGCCAGCAGCCCCGCCGGCGGGACTGAAGCTTTCTTT.

CDR3 in amino acids: CASSRQGMPDTQYF. CDR3 coding DNA: TGTGCCAGCTCTCGACAGGGAATGCCAGATACGCAGTATTTT. V and J are TRBV18 and TRBJ2-3; TRBD1 matches 7 bases. CDR3 size: 14 residues. J was trimmed by 4 bases and V by 6 bases; bases with no gene match: 7. Looked up from germline, CDR1 is KGHSH and CDR2 is LQKENI.

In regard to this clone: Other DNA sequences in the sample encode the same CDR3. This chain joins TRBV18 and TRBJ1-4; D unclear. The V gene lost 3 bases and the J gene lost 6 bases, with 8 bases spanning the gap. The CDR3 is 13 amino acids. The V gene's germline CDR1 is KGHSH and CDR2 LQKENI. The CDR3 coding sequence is TGTGCCAGCTCACCCAGGACCGATGAAAAACTGTTTTTT. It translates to CASSPRTDEKLFF.

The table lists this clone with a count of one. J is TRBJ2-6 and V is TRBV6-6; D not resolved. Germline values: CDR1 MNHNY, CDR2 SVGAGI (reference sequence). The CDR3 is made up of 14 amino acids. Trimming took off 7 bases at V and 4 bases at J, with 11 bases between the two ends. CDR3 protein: CASTLLAGANVLTF. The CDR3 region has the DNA TGTGCCAGCACTTTACTGGCAGGGGCCAACGTCCTGACTTTC.

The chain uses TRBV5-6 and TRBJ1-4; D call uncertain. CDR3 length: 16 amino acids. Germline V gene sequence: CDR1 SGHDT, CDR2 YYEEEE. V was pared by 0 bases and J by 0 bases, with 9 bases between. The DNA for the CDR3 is TGTGCCAGCAGCTTGGTGTCGTTTGCAACTAATGAAAAACTGTTTTTT. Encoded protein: CASSLVSFATNEKLFF.

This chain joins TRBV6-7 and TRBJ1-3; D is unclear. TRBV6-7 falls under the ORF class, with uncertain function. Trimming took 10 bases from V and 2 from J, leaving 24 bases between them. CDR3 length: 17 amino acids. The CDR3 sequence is CAIPVLGRTAAGNTIYF. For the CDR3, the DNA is TGTGCCATCCCCGTTTTGGGGAGGACTGCTGCTGGAAACACCATATATTTT.

The CDR3, as DNA: TGTGCCAGCAGCCCCCGGGACCCCTCCACAGATACGCAGTATTTT. This sequence encodes CASSPRDPSTDTQYF. V is TRBV7-2 and J is TRBJ2-3, with D perhaps being TRBD1 or TRBD2 (5 bases each). Trimming removed 5 bases at V and 2 bases at J, with 14 bases between. Germline V CDR1 and CDR2: SGHTA, FQGNSA. The length of the CDR3 is 15 residues.

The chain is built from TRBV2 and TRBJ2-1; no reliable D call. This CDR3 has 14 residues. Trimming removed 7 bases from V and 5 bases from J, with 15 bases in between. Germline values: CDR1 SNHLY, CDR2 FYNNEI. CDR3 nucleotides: TGTGCCAGCAAGACCCTTGATAAGGACAATGAGCAGTTCTTC. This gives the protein CASKTLDKDNEQFF.

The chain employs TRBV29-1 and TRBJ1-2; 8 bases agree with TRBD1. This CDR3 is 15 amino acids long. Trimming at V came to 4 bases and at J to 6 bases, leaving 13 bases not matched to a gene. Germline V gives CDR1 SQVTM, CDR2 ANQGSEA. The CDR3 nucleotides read TGCAGCGTTGGTCGCACCTTACAGGGGGAACATGGCTACACCTTC. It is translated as CSVGRTLQGEHGYTF.

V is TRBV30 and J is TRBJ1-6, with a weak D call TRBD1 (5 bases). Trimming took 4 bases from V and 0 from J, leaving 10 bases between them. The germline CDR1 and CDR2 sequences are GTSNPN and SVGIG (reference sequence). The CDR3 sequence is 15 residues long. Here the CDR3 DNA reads TGTGCCTGGAAGTCGGGACCCTCCTATAATTCACCCCTCCACTTT. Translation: CAWKSGPSYNSPLHF.

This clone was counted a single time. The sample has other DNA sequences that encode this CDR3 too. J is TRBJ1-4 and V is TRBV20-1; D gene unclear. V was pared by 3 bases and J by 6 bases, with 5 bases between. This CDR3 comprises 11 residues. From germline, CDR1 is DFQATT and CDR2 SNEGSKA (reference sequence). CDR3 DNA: TGCAGTGCTAGCGGGGATGAAAAACTGTTTTTT. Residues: CSASGDEKLFF.

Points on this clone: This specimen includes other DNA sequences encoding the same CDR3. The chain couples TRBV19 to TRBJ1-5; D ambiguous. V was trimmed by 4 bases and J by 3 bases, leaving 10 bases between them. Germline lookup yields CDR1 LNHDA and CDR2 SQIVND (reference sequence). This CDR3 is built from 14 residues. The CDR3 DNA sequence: TGTGCCAGTAGTACGCAAGGTAACAATCAGCCCCAGCATTTT. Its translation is CASSTQGNNQPQHF.

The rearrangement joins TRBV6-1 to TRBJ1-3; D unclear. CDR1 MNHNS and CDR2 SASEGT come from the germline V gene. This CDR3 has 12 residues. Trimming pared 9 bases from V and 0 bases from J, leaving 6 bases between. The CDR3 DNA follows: TGTGCCAGTGCCGACTCTGGAAACACCATATATTTT. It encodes CASADSGNTIYF.

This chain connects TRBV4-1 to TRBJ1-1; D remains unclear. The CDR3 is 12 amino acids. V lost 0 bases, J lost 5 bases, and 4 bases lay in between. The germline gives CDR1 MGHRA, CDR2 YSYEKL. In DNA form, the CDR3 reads TGCGCCAGCAGCCAAGAGTGGACTGAAGCTTTCTTT. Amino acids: CASSQEWTEAFF.

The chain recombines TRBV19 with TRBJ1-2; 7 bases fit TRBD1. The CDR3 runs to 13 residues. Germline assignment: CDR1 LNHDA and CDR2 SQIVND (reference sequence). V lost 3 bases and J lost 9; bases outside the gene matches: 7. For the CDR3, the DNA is TGTGCCAGTAGTATCTCTAGACAGGGAAGCTACACCTTC. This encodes CASSISRQGSYTF.

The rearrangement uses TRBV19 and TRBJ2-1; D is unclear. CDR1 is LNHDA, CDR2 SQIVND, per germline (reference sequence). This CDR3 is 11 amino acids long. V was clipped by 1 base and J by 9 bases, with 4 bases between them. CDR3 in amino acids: CASSIAAEQFF. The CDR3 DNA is TGTGCCAGTAGTATAGCCGCTGAGCAGTTCTTC. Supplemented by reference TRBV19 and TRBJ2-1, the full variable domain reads DGGITQSPKYLFRKEGQNVTLSCEQNLNHDAMYWYRQDPGQGLRLIYYSQIVNDFQKGDIAEGYSVSREKKESFPLTVTSAQKNPTAFYLCASSIAAEQFFGPGTRLTVL.